This TCR delta chain stems from a study of gamma-delta T cells after stem cell transplantation. This CDR3 contains 19 residues. The ends lost 1 base at V and 1 base at J; junction bases unmatched: 11. The germline V gene has CDR1 GEAIGNYY and CDR2 EKD. TCRdb reanalysed the RT-PCR reads with CATT. The table lists about 4,500 delta-chain clones, 16% of them singletons. The J gene is TRDJ1, the V gene TRDV2, with TRDD3 identical over 13 bases. This receptor was taken from a human donor. It is not recorded whose cells these are; they may come from a transplant donor. Sequencing input: gamma-delta T cells. CDR3 loop: CACDTAYWGIRPPTDKLIF. CDR3 bases: TGTGCCTGTGACACGGCTTACTGGGGGATACGCCCCCCCACCGATAAACTCATCTTT.